A single sample gave rise to the 20 T cell receptor beta chains below, sequenced in a study of CD8 T cells in ankylosing spondylitis. The antigens these receptors bind are not known. TCRdb used MiXCR to reprocess the 5' RACE reads, holding one entry per CDR3 protein. The profile shows more than 650,000 distinct CDR3 sequences, roughly 12% of them singletons. Study-wide results and limits: A TCR beta motif of under 10 highly homologous variants appeared characteristic of ankylosing spondylitis blood.

What was sequenced was blood, either unsorted or a sorted T cell fraction (not recorded which). Every receptor here comes from a male donor with ankylosing spondylitis.

This clonotype was picked up many times. V usage is TRBV10-3 and J usage is TRBJ2-5, with 10 bases matching TRBD1. CDR3 length: 15 residues. The germline gives CDR1 ENHRY, CDR2 SYGVKD. J gave up 1 base and V 6 bases, and 5 bases lay outside the gene matches. CDR3 in amino acids: CAISRTGGSQETQYF. As DNA, the CDR3 is TGTGCCATCAGCCGGACAGGGGGATCCCAAGAGACCCAGTACTTC.

This clonotype was counted only a few times. The DNA of the CDR3 is TGTGCCAGCAGCCTTATGGCCGGGAATTTCGGGGAGCTGTTTTTT. As protein: CASSLMAGNFGELFF. The chain uses TRBV28 and TRBJ2-2; tentative D call: TRBD2 (5 bases). This CDR3 has 15 amino acids. V was shortened by 6 bases and J by 7 bases, with 18 bases between the two germline ends. Germline V gives CDR1 MDHEN, CDR2 SYDVKM.

At least ten counts were recorded for this clonotype. The rearrangement uses TRBV5-1 and TRBJ2-1; TRBD1 matches at 8 bases. Germline values: CDR1 SGHRS, CDR2 YFSETQ. This CDR3 is 13 amino acids long. The V and J ends lost 4 bases and 4 bases, in that order; junction bases with no gene match: 1. CDR3 sequence: CASSRDRYNEQFF. In DNA form, the CDR3 reads TGCGCCAGCAGCCGGGACAGGTACAATGAGCAGTTCTTC.

The genes are TRBV7-2 and TRBJ1-4; the D gene is possibly TRBD1 (5 bases). Germline V gene lookup returns CDR1 SGHTA and CDR2 FQGNSA. Trimming took off 1 base at V and 16 bases at J, with 19 bases between the two ends. CDR3 size: 14 residues. This CDR3 is CASSLGLGGGTAFF. In DNA form, the CDR3 reads TGTGCCAGCAGCTTAGGACTCGGCGGTGGGACGGCGTTTTTT.

The rearrangement links TRBV28 to TRBJ1-2; D not resolved. The CDR3 totals 13 residues. The V end lost 5 bases, the J end lost 8 bases, and 15 bases lay between the germline ends. Germline CDR1 MDHEN, CDR2 SYDVKM. The chain's CDR3 is CASSGRPTAGYTF. The CDR3 region has the DNA TGTGCCAGCAGTGGACGGCCGACGGCGGGCTACACCTTC.

This clonotype was detected a few times. A read error may produce the germline difference seen at one junction end. The chain is built from TRBV24-1 and TRBJ2-3; no clear D gene. The V gene's germline CDR1 is KGHDR and CDR2 SFDVKD. The CDR3 has 13 residues. CDR3 sequence (DNA): TGTGCCACCAGTGATGGTTCGTCAGAAACGCAGTATTTT. Protein sequence: CATSDGSSETQYF.

This clonotype turned up a few times. The chain employs TRBV7-8 and TRBJ2-4; D call uncertain. CDR1 SGHVS and CDR2 FQNEAQ come from the germline V gene. This CDR3 spans 15 amino acids. With 5 bases removed from V and 0 bases from J, the gap between germline ends came to 11 bases. In nucleotides, the CDR3 is TGTGCCAGCAGCACAAACACGATAGCCAAAAACATTCAGTACTTC. This translates into CASSTNTIAKNIQYF.

This rearrangement joins TRBV4-3 to TRBJ1-1; D might be TRBD1 (5 bases). The CDR3 is 15 residues long. Germline V gene data show CDR1 as LGHNA and CDR2 as YSLEER. Trimming shortened V by 3 bases and J by 1 base, and 12 bases separated the two germline ends. CDR3 protein: CASSQPTATNTEAFF. The CDR3 DNA reads as TGCGCCAGCAGCCAGCCGACAGCCACGAACACTGAAGCTTTCTTT.

This clonotype appeared a few times. This sequence joins TRBV20-1 and TRBJ1-1; D is unclear. Germline values: CDR1 DFQATT, CDR2 SNEGSKA (reference sequence). V shed 4 bases and J shed 11 bases, with 8 bases lying between them. The CDR3 has 9 amino acids. For the CDR3, the DNA is TGCAGTGCTATCAACTGGGCTTTCTTT. This translates into CSAINWAFF.

This clonotype showed up just a few times. CDR3 loop: CASSVGTGSSGANVLTF. CDR3 in DNA: TGTGCCAGCAGCGTCGGGACAGGATCATCTGGGGCCAACGTCCTGACTTTC. The chain links TRBV28 to TRBJ2-6; 8 positions match TRBD1. Germline lookup yields CDR1 MDHEN and CDR2 SYDVKM. With 6 bases clipped from V and 1 base from J, the junction kept 8 bases outside the gene matches. The CDR3 loop spans 17 amino acids.

The chain couples TRBV7-9 to TRBJ2-1; 8 bases align to TRBD1. Per germline, CDR1 SEHNR and CDR2 FQNEAQ (reference sequence). V trimming: 2 bases; J trimming: 3 bases; junction bases outside the gene matches: 3. The CDR3 spans 15 residues. The CDR3 region is CASSLRTGYYNEQFF. As DNA, the CDR3 is TGTGCCAGCAGCTTAAGGACAGGGTACTACAATGAGCAGTTCTTC.

The CDR3 sequence is CSARDRSVNTEAFF. CDR3 DNA: TGCAGTGCTAGAGATCGCAGCGTTAACACTGAAGCTTTCTTT. This chain joins TRBV20-1 and TRBJ1-1; D gene ambiguous. The CDR3 loop spans 14 amino acids. Germline V gene lookup returns CDR1 DFQATT and CDR2 SNEGSKA (reference sequence). The V end was cut by 0 bases, the J end by 2 bases, with 10 bases between.

The CDR3 DNA follows: TGTGCCAGCAGCTCCACCGGCAGGCAAGAGACCCAGTACTTC. Residues: CASSSTGRQETQYF. The chain employs TRBV7-8 and TRBJ2-5; D remains ambiguous. This CDR3 has 14 amino acids. The V gene lost 4 bases and the J gene lost 2 bases, with 11 bases spanning the gap. Germline CDR1 and CDR2: SGHVS and FQNEAQ.

There are a few counts of this clonotype. The genes are TRBV12-3 or TRBV12-4 and TRBJ1-2; weak D call: TRBD1 (6 bases). V was shortened by 6 bases and J by 0 bases, with 20 bases between the two germline ends. The CDR3 covers 17 residues. The CDR3 sequence is CASRRVRGLKANYGYTF. CDR3 coding DNA: TGTGCCAGCAGGAGGGTGCGGGGGCTGAAAGCTAACTATGGCTACACCTTC.

This clonotype came up many times. J is TRBJ2-6 and V is TRBV29-1; no firm D call. This CDR3 has 13 amino acids. Trimming removed 1 base from V and 9 bases from J, with 10 bases in between. CDR1 and CDR2 (germline): SQVTM, ANQGSEA. CDR3 sequence (DNA): TGCAGCGTTGAAGTAGTCGAGAGCAACGTCCTGACTTTC. Protein: CSVEVVESNVLTF.

This clonotype was picked up many times. The chain recombines TRBV20-1 with TRBJ1-6; TRBD1 matches at 7 bases. CDR1 DFQATT and CDR2 SNEGSKA come from the germline V gene (reference sequence). V gave up 6 bases and J gave up 3 bases; unmatched junction bases: 5. The CDR3 contains 14 residues. The CDR3 spells CSAQTGYYNSPLHF. Here the CDR3 DNA reads TGCAGTGCCCAGACAGGGTACTATAATTCACCCCTCCACTTT.

This clonotype was found a few times. The genes are TRBV7-8 and TRBJ1-5; D remains ambiguous. The CDR3 is made up of 14 amino acids. V lost 0 bases, J lost 0 bases, and 3 bases lay in between. Germline V gives CDR1 SGHVS, CDR2 FQNEAQ. The CDR3 sequence: CASSLALSNQPQHF. The DNA of the CDR3 is TGTGCCAGCAGCTTAGCGCTTAGCAATCAGCCCCAGCATTTT. Looking up the rest from reference TRBV7-8 and TRBJ1-5 gives the full variable domain: GAGVSQSPRYKVAKRGQDVALRCDPISGHVSLFWYQQALGQGPEFLTYFQNEAQLDKSGLPSDRFFAERPEGSVSTLKIQRTQQEDSAVYLCASSLALSNQPQHFGDGTRLSIL.

This clonotype was seen at least ten times. V gene TRBV5-1 combines with J gene TRBJ2-7, with D perhaps matching TRBD1 (6 bases). Germline CDR1 and CDR2: SGHRS and YFSETQ. The V gene lost 2 bases and the J gene lost 1 base, with 10 bases spanning the gap. The CDR3 spans 14 residues. CDR3 nucleotides: TGCGCCAGCAGCTTACGGGACACTTCCTACGAGCAGTACTTC. Its translation: CASSLRDTSYEQYF.

A single count supports this clonotype. The chain couples TRBV12-2 to TRBJ1-2. TRBV12-2 is deemed a pseudogene. This CDR3 spans 15 amino acids. Here the CDR3 DNA reads TGTGCAAGTCGCTTAGCGTCGGCAGGGCCCTATGGCTACACCTTC. Protein sequence: CASRLASAGPYGYTF.

J is TRBJ2-3 and V is TRBV5-4; tentative D call: TRBD1 (6 bases). CDR1 and CDR2 (germline): SGHNT, YYREEE (reference sequence). With 4 bases removed from V and 2 bases from J, the gap between germline ends came to 11 bases. CDR3 size: 14 residues. The CDR3 coding sequence is TGTGCCAGCAGCGTATCAGGGGACACAGATACGCAGTATTTT. It encodes CASSVSGDTDTQYF.